A single sample is the source of the 9 T cell receptor beta chains below, sequenced in a study of OX40 agonist ivuxolimab in advanced cancers. Only in-frame clones appear in the TCRdb table, and some are missing; sequencing was by immunoSEQ multiplex PCR. The data contain around 100,000 clones, approximately 95% of them singletons. Sequencing used CD4+ or CD8+ T cells sorted from blood, obtained in a trial of the OX40 agonist ivuxolimab. The receptors stem from an adult with an advanced solid tumor such as melanoma, head and neck, liver or kidney cancer.

In nucleotides, the CDR3 is TGTGCCACCAGCGGTCGGGACTACGACGAGCAGTACTTC. Encoded protein: CATSGRDYDEQYF. The chain uses TRBV15 and TRBJ2-7; the match to TRBD2 covers 7 bases. The CDR3 covers 13 residues. Trimming removed 5 bases from V and 5 bases from J; junction bases left unmatched: 6. Germline V lookup: CDR1 LNHNV, CDR2 YYDKDF (reference sequence). Full variable domain (outside the CDR3, taken from reference TRBV15 and TRBJ2-7): DAMVIQNPRYQVTQFGKPVTLSCSQTLNHNVMYWYQQKSSQAPKLLFHYYDKDFNNEADTPDNFQSRRPNTSFCFLDIRSPGLGDTAMYLCATSGRDYDEQYFGPGTRLTVT.

The V call is TRBV10-3, the J call TRBJ2-3; D remains ambiguous. The V gene lost 4 bases and the J gene lost 6 bases, with 17 bases spanning the gap. This CDR3 spans 15 amino acids. Germline values: CDR1 ENHRY, CDR2 SYGVKD. CDR3 DNA sequence: TGTGCCATCAGTGGTATTTTTGATCGCGAGGATACGCAGTATTTT. This codes for CAISGIFDREDTQYF.

This chain joins TRBV7-9 and TRBJ2-2, with 11 positions matching TRBD1. V shed 5 bases and J 6 bases; nucleotides not matched to a gene: 5. The CDR3 extends over 15 amino acids. Germline lookup yields CDR1 SEHNR and CDR2 FQNEAQ (reference sequence). The CDR3 region is CASSPGTGGPGELFF. The CDR3 nucleotides are TGTGCCAGCAGCCCCGGGACAGGGGGTCCCGGGGAGCTGTTTTTT.

This clone was seen only once. The chain carries TRBV10-3 and TRBJ1-1; 9 bases align to TRBD1. CDR1 is ENHRY, CDR2 SYGVKD, per germline. Trimming at V came to 6 bases and at J to 4 bases, leaving 15 bases not matched to a gene. The length of the CDR3 is 17 residues. CDR3 sequence: CAISSGQGARSSTEAFF. The CDR3 DNA sequence: TGTGCCATCAGCTCGGGACAGGGTGCTCGTAGTAGCACTGAAGCTTTCTTT.

This chain connects TRBV5-6 to TRBJ2-1, with a possible D match to TRBD1 (6 bases). V shed 10 bases and J shed 1 base, with 12 bases lying between them. In germline, CDR1 is SGHDT, CDR2 YYEEEE. This CDR3 has 13 amino acids. DNA for the CDR3: TGTGCCGGACAACAGGGATCCTACAATGAGCAGTTCTTC. This gives the protein CAGQQGSYNEQFF.

This chain links TRBV5-1 with TRBJ2-3; 15 bases are shared with TRBD2. The CDR3 consists of 17 residues. Unmatched junction bases numbered 7, after V lost 4 bases and J lost 4 bases. Germline CDR1 reads SGHRS; CDR2 reads YFSETQ. The CDR3 DNA is TGCGCCAGCAGCCCCAGGACTAGCGGGGGGGCTTCAGATACGCAGTATTTT. It codes for CASSPRTSGGASDTQYF.

The rearrangement links TRBV4-1 to TRBJ2-5; 14 bases align to TRBD2. Germline CDR1 is MGHRA and CDR2 is YSYEKL. V lost 8 bases to trimming and J lost 6 bases; unmatched junction nucleotides: 5. The CDR3 is made up of 14 amino acids. In DNA form, the CDR3 reads TGCGCCAGCGCGGGACTAGCGGGGGCCCAGACCCAGTACTTC. Its protein is CASAGLAGAQTQYF.

The chain combines TRBV21-1 with TRBJ2-1; TRBD2 is the table's D call, not checked against the DNA. TRBV21-1 is reported as a pseudogene. The CDR3 totals 18 residues. CDR3 region: CASSKVSGRPQKKNEQFF. The CDR3 bases are TGTGCCAGCAGCAAAGTGAGCGGGAGGCCTCAGAAAAAGAATGAGCAGTTCTTC.

This sequence joins TRBV28 and TRBJ1-4; TRBD1 matches at 11 bases. This CDR3 comprises 17 residues. The ends lost 4 bases at V and 8 bases at J; junction bases unmatched: 12. Germline-derived CDR1 and CDR2 are MDHEN and SYDVKM. As DNA, the CDR3 is TGTGCCAGCAGTTCTCGGACAGGGGGCTCGGGGGGCGAAAAACTGTTTTTT. It yields the protein CASSSRTGGSGGEKLFF.